Detailed here is one TCR beta chain. The treatment: 19 received Ad26.COV2.S at low or high dose, single or two shots; about 5 received placebo; per-sample allocation not given. After the first vaccine or placebo injection, samples were drawn on day 63. Its platform was an Ad26 vector, and its expressed antigen was Wuhan-strain SARS-CoV-2 spike. Repertoires were generated with immunoSEQ multiplex PCR, while TCRdb's copy carries only in-frame clones and drops some. The data hold 450,000 to 550,000 clones, with 75% to 90% observed a single time. The sample originates from a study of Ad26.COV2.S vaccination and SARS-CoV-2 variants. Study as a whole: Donor participated within the Ad26.COV2.S arm of the COV1001 trial.

The source material was peripheral blood, sampled in a trial of Ad26.COV2.S vaccine versus placebo. The sequence was collected from a person between 18 and 65 years old who received the Ad26.COV2.S COVID-19 vaccine or a placebo.

The CDR3 here is CASSLAGSLRHRTDTQYF. CDR3 bases: TGTGCCAGCAGTTTGGCAGGGAGCCTTCGCCATCGCACAGATACGCAGTATTTT. The chain links TRBV11-2 to TRBJ2-3; either TRBD1 or TRBD2 may fit D (5 bases each). The CDR3 is 18 residues long. Between the trimmed V and J ends, which lost 6 bases and 1 base, there was a span of 23 bases. CDR1 and CDR2 from the germline V gene are SGHAT and FQNNGV. Variable domain in full (rest from reference TRBV11-2 and TRBJ2-3): EAGVAQSPRYKIIEKRQSVAFWCNPISGHATLYWYQQILGQGPKLLIQFQNNGVVDDSQLPKDRFSAERLKGVDSTLKIQPAKLEDSAVYLCASSLAGSLRHRTDTQYFGPGTRLTVL.